The rows below give T cell receptor beta chains drawn from one sample of a study of blood T cell repertoires in COVID-19. This table comes from immunoSEQ multiplex PCR, and its TCRdb copy is limited to in-frame clones, with some not included. The sample contains over 250,000 clones, 70% to 90% of which appear only once. Sequenced input: peripheral blood. The receptors originated from a woman in her 70s with acute or convalescent COVID-19. Both conserved end residues are part of each CDR3. A D gene is named only where the DNA matches it firmly. Clone size is shown for a subset of rows, as once, few, many or a class of expanded clone.

abundance	j_gene	v_gene	d_gene	CDR3aa	CDR3nt
-	TRBJ1-5	TRBV4-1	-	CASSQGGGHNNQPQHF	TGCGCCAGCAGCCAAGGCGGCGGCCATAACAATCAGCCCCAGCATTTT
few	TRBJ1-1	TRBV11-1	TRBD1	CASSATTGGSEAFF	TGTGCCAGCAGCGCGACGACAGGGGGCTCTGAAGCTTTCTTT
-	TRBJ1-5	TRBV19	TRBD1	CASSSGTGHQPQHF	TGTGCCAGTAGTTCCGGGACAGGGCATCAGCCCCAGCATTTT
few	TRBJ2-3	TRBV11-2	-	CASSLRESQLTDTQYF	TGTGCCAGCAGCTTAAGGGAGTCGCAGCTCACAGATACGCAGTATTTT
-	TRBJ2-7	TRBV7-3	-	CASSLRGRSEQYF	TGTGCCAGCAGCTTAAGGGGCAGGTCCGAGCAGTACTTC
-	TRBJ2-2	TRBV7-3	-	CASSLGISGTGELFF	TGTGCCAGCAGCTTAGGAATCTCGGGCACCGGGGAGCTGTTTTTT
-	TRBJ1-2	TRBV14	TRBD1	CASSQGPGTGAGYTF	TGTGCCAGCAGCCAAGGCCCCGGGACAGGGGCCGGCTACACCTTC
-	TRBJ2-5	TRBV7-2	TRBD2	CASRGDASETQYF	TGTGCCAGCCGGGGGGACGCTTCAGAGACCCAGTACTTC
-	TRBJ2-5	TRBV6-5	TRBD2	CASREGGLEETQYF	TGTGCCAGCAGAGAGGGGGGACTAGAAGAGACCCAGTACTTC
-	TRBJ2-7	TRBV3-1/TRBV3-2	-	CASSPLGTSYEQYF	TGTGCCAGCAGCCCCCTAGGAACCTCCTACGAGCAGTACTTC
-	TRBJ1-2	TRBV6-6	TRBD1	CASTPDRGVIYGYTF	TGTGCCAGCACCCCCGACAGGGGGGTAATATATGGCTACACCTTC
-	TRBJ2-3	TRBV24-1	-	CATSRGVADTDTQYF	TGTGCCACCAGCCGCGGGGTCGCGGACACAGATACGCAGTATTTT
-	TRBJ2-5	TRBV2	-	CASRADWRETQYF	TGTGCCAGCAGGGCGGACTGGCGAGAGACCCAGTACTTC
-	TRBJ1-1	TRBV5-1	TRBD1	CASSALPRTGGFNTEAFF	TGCGCCAGCAGCGCCCTGCCCCGGACAGGGGGTTTCAACACTGAAGCTTTCTTT
few	TRBJ2-1	TRBV29-1	-	CSVGAGYNEQFF	TGCAGCGTTGGGGCCGGTTACAATGAGCAGTTCTTC
-	TRBJ2-5	TRBV5-1	TRBD1	CASSSIPGQLQETQYF	TGCGCCAGCAGCTCGATACCGGGACAGCTCCAAGAGACCCAGTACTTC
-	TRBJ1-3	TRBV9	TRBD1	CASSAQGAGTIYF	TGTGCCAGCAGCGCCCAGGGGGCTGGCACCATATATTTT
-	TRBJ1-4	TRBV6-6	TRBD1	CASGSFQTGVNEKLFF	TGTGCCAGCGGATCCTTCCAGACAGGGGTTAATGAAAAACTGTTTTTT
-	TRBJ2-1	TRBV18	TRBD2	CASSPRTSGGNYNEQFF	TGTGCCAGCTCACCGCGGACTAGCGGGGGGAACTACAATGAGCAGTTCTTC
-	TRBJ1-1	TRBV5-5	TRBD1	CASSLWTGRRYTEAFF	TGTGCCAGCAGCTTGTGGACAGGTCGTCGGTACACTGAAGCTTTCTTT
-	TRBJ1-1	TRBV5-6	-	CASSFELHTEAFF	TGTGCCAGCAGCTTTGAACTGCACACTGAAGCTTTCTTT
-	TRBJ1-1	TRBV2	-	CASRGGRWSTEAFF	TGTGCCAGCAGGGGGGGACGGTGGAGCACTGAAGCTTTCTTT